This TCR beta chain emerged from a study of cytomegalovirus exposure and HLA in healthy donors. Whole-study context: Genotyping showed around 80% of 300 to 450 donors falling in the Caucasian-associated ancestry cluster.

The PCR was carried out with 60 Vbeta primers and 13 Jbeta primers. Assay: immunoSEQ multiplex PCR; the TCRdb copy retains only in-frame clones and omits some. The sample records 250,000 to 350,000 clones, 86% being singletons. With 7 bases removed from V and 3 bases from J, the gap between germline ends came to 9 bases. This CDR3 is built from 11 residues. In germline, CDR1 is DFQATT, CDR2 SNEGSKA (reference sequence). The count of this clone is one. Sequenced sample: PBMCs. This rearrangement joins TRBV20-1 to TRBJ2-5, with D possibly matching TRBD1 (6 bases). This TCR was recovered from a middle-aged man in good health and CMV-seropositive. DNA for the CDR3: TGCAGTGGACAGGTTGAAGAGACCCAGTACTTC. It codes for CSGQVEETQYF.